This T cell receptor beta chain comes out of a study of vaccination and CD4 T cells after COVID-19. Study information: PCR on nasal swabs identified SARS-CoV-2 in convalescent patients, of whom nine were mild and one severe.

Study conclusions and caveats: Convalescent patients' vaccine-specific clones were spike mono-reactive in 304 of 307 cases.

The ends were cut back, 4 bases at V and 4 bases at J, with 5 bases in the middle. Germline loops: CDR1 SNHLY, CDR2 FYNNEI. The CDR3 is 12 residues long. Sequencing of the DNA from cultured CD4+ T cells was carried out with the Oncomine TCR Beta short-read assay. In TCRdb, the PCR reads were re-called with MiXCR into one record per CDR3 protein. This repertoire shows more than 8,000 distinct CDR3 sequences, approximately 24% found once; its top ten account for 9.5% to 15%. As for treatment: roughly ten-day PBMC culture with coronavirus spike peptide pools or control peptides (ViraFEST assay). Positive tests by PCR, dated March to December 2020, predated US Alpha, Beta and Delta variants. This clonotype is a singleton in its sample. Its matching antigen is unknown.

The sample in question was CD4+ T cells from blood, cultured in vitro, obtained after SARS-CoV-2 vaccination. This sequence was found in a human donor who had recovered from COVID-19. V is TRBV2 and J is TRBJ2-1; D is uncertain. CDR3 in DNA: TGTGCCAGCAGTGTGGAGTACAATGAGCAGTTCTTC. It codes for CASSVEYNEQFF. The variable domain in full, completed from reference TRBV2 and TRBJ2-1, reads EPEVTQTPSHQVTQMGQEVILRCVPISNHLYFYWYRQILGQKVEFLVSFYNNEISEKSEIFDDQFSVERPDGSNFTLKIRSTKLEDSAMYFCASSVEYNEQFFGPGTRLTVL.